This T cell receptor (beta chain) was recovered during a study of blood T cell repertoires in COVID-19. The repertoire was sequenced with immunoSEQ multiplex PCR; TCRdb's copy has only in-frame clones and lacks some. There are 150,000 to 200,000 clones in the sample; about 88% occur only once, and less than 2% lies in the top ten. This TCR came from a man aged 18 to 35 who had recovered from COVID-19. The sequenced sample was peripheral blood.

CDR3 DNA: TGTGCCACCAGCAGGGGTGGTGCAGGGGAGACCCAGTACTTC. It yields the protein CATSRGGAGETQYF. V is TRBV15 and J is TRBJ2-5; D is possibly TRBD1 (5 bases). The CDR3 extends over 14 amino acids. Germline CDR1 reads LNHNV; CDR2 reads YYDKDF (reference sequence). The V and J ends lost 3 bases and 5 bases respectively, with 13 bases between them.